Given below is one TCR beta chain in context. Using immunoSEQ multiplex PCR, the repertoire was profiled, and TCRdb retains in-frame clones only, with some absent. This sample yields 380,000 or so clones, of which approximately 90% are seen a single time; roughly 0.97% belongs to the top ten. The entry originates in a study of blood T cell repertoires in COVID-19. Overall study: In each case, the material was cDNA or gDNA derived from T cells, B-cell-depleted T cells, or PBMCs.

This receptor was identified in a woman under 40 with acute COVID-19. The source material was PBMCs or T cells enriched from blood (not recorded which).

CDR3 in DNA: TGTGCCAGCAGCTGGCAGGGGGCAAGCAATGAGCAGTTCTTC. Translated: CASSWQGASNEQFF. The chain has TRBV11-2 and TRBJ2-1, with 8 nucleotides matching TRBD1. V lost 4 bases and J lost 6; bases outside the gene matches: 5. The germline V gene has CDR1 SGHAT and CDR2 FQNNGV. CDR3 size: 14 residues.